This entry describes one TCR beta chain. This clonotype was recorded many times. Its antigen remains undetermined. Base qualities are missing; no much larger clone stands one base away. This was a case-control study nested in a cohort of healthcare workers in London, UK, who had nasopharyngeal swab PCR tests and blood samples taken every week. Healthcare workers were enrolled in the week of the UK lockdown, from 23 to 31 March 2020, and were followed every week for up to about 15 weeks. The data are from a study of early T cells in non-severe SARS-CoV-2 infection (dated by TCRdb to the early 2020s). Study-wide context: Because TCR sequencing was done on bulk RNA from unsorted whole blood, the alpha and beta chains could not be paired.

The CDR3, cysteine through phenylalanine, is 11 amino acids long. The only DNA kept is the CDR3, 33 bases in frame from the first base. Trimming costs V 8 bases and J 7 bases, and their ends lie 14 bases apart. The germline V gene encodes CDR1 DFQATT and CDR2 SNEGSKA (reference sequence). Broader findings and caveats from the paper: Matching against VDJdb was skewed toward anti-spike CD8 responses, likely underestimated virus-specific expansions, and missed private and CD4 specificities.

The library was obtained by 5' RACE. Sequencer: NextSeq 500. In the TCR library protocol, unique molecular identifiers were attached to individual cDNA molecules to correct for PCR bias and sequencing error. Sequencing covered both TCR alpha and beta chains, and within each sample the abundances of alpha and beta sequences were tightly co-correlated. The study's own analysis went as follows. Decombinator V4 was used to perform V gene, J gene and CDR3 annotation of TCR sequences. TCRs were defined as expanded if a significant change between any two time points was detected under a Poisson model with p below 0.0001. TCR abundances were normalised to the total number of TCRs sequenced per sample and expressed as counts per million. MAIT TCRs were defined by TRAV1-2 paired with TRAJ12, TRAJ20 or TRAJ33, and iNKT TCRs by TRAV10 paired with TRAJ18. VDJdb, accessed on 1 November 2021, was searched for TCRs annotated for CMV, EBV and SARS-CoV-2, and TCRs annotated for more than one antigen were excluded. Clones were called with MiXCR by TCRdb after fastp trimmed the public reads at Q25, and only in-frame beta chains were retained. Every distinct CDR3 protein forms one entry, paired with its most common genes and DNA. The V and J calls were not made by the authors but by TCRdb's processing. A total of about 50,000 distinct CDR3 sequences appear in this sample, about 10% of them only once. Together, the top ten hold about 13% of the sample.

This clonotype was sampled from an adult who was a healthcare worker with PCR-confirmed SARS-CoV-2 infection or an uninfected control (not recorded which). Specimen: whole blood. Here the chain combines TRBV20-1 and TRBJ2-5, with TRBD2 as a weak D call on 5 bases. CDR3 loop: CSHLARGTQYF. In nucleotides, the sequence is TGCAGTCATCTGGCTCGGGGGACCCAGTACTTC.